The clone carrying this T cell receptor (beta chain) was seen ten or more times. TCR beta CDR3 regions were amplified from RNA. HTBI primers were the set used in a first-round RT-PCR of the TCR CDR3. TCRdb called the multiplex PCR reads again in MiXCR, with one record for every CDR3 protein. The sample holds roughly 420,000 distinct CDR3 sequences, less than 20% seen once. Clinical symptoms, serum thyroxine and TRAb, thyroid ultrasound and orbital computed tomography were used for the diagnoses. This specimen comes from a study of T cells in Graves' hyperthyroidism and ophthalmopathy. This CDR3 region has 15 residues. Between the trimmed V and J ends, which lost 8 bases and 4 bases, there was a span of 20 bases.

The source is a young woman with Graves' hyperthyroidism. The rearrangement links TRBV12-3 or TRBV12-4 to TRBJ1-2; D is uncertain. Sequenced material: blood. The CDR3 nucleotides read TGTGCCAGCTCTTGGGGAATGAATCTTCCCTATGGCTACACCTTC. This codes for CASSWGMNLPYGYTF.